This T cell receptor (beta chain) emerged from a study of shared clonotypes between healthy human individuals. Here immunoSEQ multiplex PCR was the method, and the copy in TCRdb shows in-frame clones only, minus some. The table lists about 2,200,000 clones, 85% to 95% of them singletons. CDR1 is MNHEY and CDR2 is SVGAGI in the germline V gene. The CDR3 consists of 14 residues. Positive CCR7 selection of CD45RO-negative cells yielded the naive CD8 cells, and terminally differentiated effector memory CD45RA+ cells were excluded. This rearrangement joins TRBV6-5 to TRBJ2-5, with 12 bases that match TRBD1. The DNA end is more similar to TRBJ2-7, so the J call may be wrong. The sample comprised naive CD8+ T cells from PBMCs. This receptor was taken from a man aged 18 to 29 in good health. Some clones in this sample may be carry-over from other donors' samples. Here the CDR3 reads CASSSGTGGSEQYF. In nucleotides, the CDR3 is TGTGCCAGCAGCTCTGGGACAGGGGGCAGCGAGCAGTACTTC.